This T cell receptor (beta chain) was identified during a study of cytomegalovirus exposure and HLA in healthy donors. General study results and limits: Reportedly, diagnosis of cytomegalovirus status by the classifier showed high specificity and sensitivity.

The CDR3 extends over 15 amino acids. A word on this clone: The antigen is undetermined.

The PCR contained 60 Vbeta and 13 Jbeta primers. TCRdb's table, derived via immunoSEQ multiplex PCR, lists solely in-frame clones and lacks some. The profile shows about 120,000 clones, roughly 80% of them singletons. Sequenced material: PBMCs. The receptor was isolated from a woman aged 40-49 years in good health and CMV-seropositive. The rearrangement links TRBV21-1 to TRBJ1-2; TRBD1 is the table's D call, not checked against the DNA. TRBV21-1 is a recognized pseudogene. This CDR3 is CASSRGDSLGWGYTF. DNA for the CDR3: TGTGCCAGCAGCAGAGGGGACAGCCTGGGGTGGGGCTACACCTTC.